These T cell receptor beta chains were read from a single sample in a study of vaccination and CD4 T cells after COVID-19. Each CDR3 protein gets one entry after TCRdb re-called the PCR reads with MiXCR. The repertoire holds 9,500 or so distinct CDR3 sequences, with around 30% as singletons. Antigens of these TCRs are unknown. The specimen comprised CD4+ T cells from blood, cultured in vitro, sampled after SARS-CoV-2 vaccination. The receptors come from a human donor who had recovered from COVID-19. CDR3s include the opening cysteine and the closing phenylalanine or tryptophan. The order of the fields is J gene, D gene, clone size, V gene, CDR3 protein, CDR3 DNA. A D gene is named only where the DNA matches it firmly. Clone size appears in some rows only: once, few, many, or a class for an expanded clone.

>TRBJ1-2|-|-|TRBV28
CASTPGLLGNYGYTF
TGTGCCAGCACCCCGGGCCTCCTCGGTAACTATGGCTACACCTTC
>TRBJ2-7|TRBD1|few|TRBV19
CASSRRPGQSSYEQYF
TGTGCCAGTAGCCGTCGACCGGGACAGAGCTCCTACGAGCAGTACTTC
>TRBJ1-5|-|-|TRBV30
CAWSTQGGNQPQHF
TGTGCCTGGAGTACCCAGGGAGGCAATCAGCCCCAGCATTTT
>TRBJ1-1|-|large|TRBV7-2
CASSLQTGLRAEAFF
TGTGCCAGCAGCCTCCAGACAGGATTGAGAGCTGAAGCTTTCTTT
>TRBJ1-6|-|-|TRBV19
CASQAGLRNSPLHF
TGTGCCAGTCAGGCAGGACTACGTAATTCACCCCTCCACTTT
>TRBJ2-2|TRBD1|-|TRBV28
CASNNRGHPTGELFF
TGTGCCAGCAATAACAGGGGTCATCCGACCGGGGAGCTGTTTTTT
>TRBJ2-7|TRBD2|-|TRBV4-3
CASSQGIQWREGPRGEQYF
TGCGCCAGCAGCCAAGGGATCCAGTGGCGGGAGGGCCCTCGGGGCGAGCAGTACTTC
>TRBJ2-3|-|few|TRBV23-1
CASSHVRHGKDTQYF
TGCGCCAGCAGTCATGTGCGTCACGGGAAGGATACGCAGTATTTT
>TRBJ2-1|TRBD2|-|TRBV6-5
CASSFQTSSDNEQFF
TGTGCCAGCAGTTTCCAGACTAGCTCGGACAATGAGCAGTTCTTC
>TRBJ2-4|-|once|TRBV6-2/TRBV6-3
CASSYSGQGRLF
TGTGCCAGCAGTTACTCTGGGCAGGGACGCCTTTTC
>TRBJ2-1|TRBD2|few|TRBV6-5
CASSYSGLSGRYNEQFF
TGTGCCAGCAGTTACTCGGGTCTAAGCGGGAGATACAATGAGCAGTTCTTC
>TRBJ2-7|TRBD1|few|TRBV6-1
CASSTTGTGGEQYF
TGTGCCAGCAGTACAACCGGGACAGGTGGCGAGCAGTACTTC
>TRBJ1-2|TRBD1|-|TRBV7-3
CANSPTGGGVHTF
TGTGCCAACAGCCCGACAGGGGGGGGTGTCCACACCTTC
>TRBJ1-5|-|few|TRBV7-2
CASSPDSNQPQHF
TGTGCCAGCAGCCCGGACAGCAATCAGCCCCAGCATTTT
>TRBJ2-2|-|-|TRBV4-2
CASSQDRGRTGELFF
TGTGCCAGCAGCCAAGACAGGGGGAGGACCGGGGAGCTGTTTTTT
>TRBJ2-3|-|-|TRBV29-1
CSANRDNTDTQYF
TGCAGCGCCAACCGGGACAACACAGATACGCAGTATTTT
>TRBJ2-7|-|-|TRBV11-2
CASRGYQPYEQYF
TGTGCCAGCCGGGGTTACCAACCCTACGAGCAGTACTTC
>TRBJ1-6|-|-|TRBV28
CASSSDISPLHF
TGTGCCAGCAGTTCGGACATATCACCCCTCCACTTT
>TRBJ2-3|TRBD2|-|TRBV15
CATRKAGGYADTQYF
TGTGCCACCAGGAAAGCGGGAGGGTACGCAGATACGCAGTATTTT
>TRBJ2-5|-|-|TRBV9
CASSVAPQETQYF
TGTGCCAGCAGCGTAGCCCCGCAAGAGACCCAGTACTTC
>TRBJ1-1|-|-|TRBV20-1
CNLQRTEAFF
TGCAATCTACAGAGGACTGAAGCTTTCTTT
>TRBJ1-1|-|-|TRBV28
CASSLGREAFF
TGTGCCAGCAGTTTGGGCAGGGAAGCTTTCTTT
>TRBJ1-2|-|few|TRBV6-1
CASSPLVHGYTF
TGTGCCAGCAGTCCCCTCGTCCATGGCTACACCTTC
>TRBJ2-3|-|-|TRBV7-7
CASSSTRTDTQYF
TGTGCTAGCAGCTCAACTCGCACAGATACGCAGTATTTT
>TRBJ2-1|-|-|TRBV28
CASRPSWNEQFF
TGTGCCAGCAGACCCAGTTGGAATGAGCAGTTCTTC
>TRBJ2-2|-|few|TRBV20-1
CSARGQRTGELFF
TGCAGTGCTAGGGGTCAGAGAACCGGGGAGCTGTTTTTT
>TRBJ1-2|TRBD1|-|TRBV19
CASSMLGQGLFRYGYTF
TGTGCCAGTAGTATGTTGGGACAGGGCCTTTTCCGATATGGCTACACCTTC
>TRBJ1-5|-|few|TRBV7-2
CASSPRNQPQHF
TGTGCCAGCAGCCCTCGGAATCAGCCCCAGCATTTT
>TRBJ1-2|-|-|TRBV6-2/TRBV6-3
CATSPDGTSNYGYTF
TGTGCCACCAGTCCGGACGGAACGAGTAACTATGGCTACACCTTC
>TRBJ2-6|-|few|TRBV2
CASSLRQGTSSANVLTF
TGTGCCAGCAGTTTAAGGCAAGGGACTTCGTCGGCCAACGTCCTGACTTTC
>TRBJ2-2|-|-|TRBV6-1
CASGRDANTGELFF
TGTGCCAGCGGCCGGGACGCGAACACCGGGGAGCTGTTTTTT
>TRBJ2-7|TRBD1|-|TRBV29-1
CSVAGQGRSYEQYF
TGCAGCGTTGCAGGACAGGGGAGGTCCTACGAGCAGTACTTC
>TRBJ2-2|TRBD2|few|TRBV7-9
CASSHTSGGNTGELFF
TGTGCCAGCAGCCATACTAGCGGGGGAAACACCGGGGAGCTGTTTTTT
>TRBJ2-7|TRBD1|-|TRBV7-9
CASSFGTGTYEQYF
TGTGCCAGCAGCTTCGGGACAGGGACCTACGAGCAGTACTTC
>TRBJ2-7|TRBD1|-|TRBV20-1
CSAQGGINEQYF
TGCAGTGCTCAAGGGGGCATCAACGAGCAGTACTTC
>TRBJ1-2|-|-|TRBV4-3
CASSQVFGGGYTF
TGCGCCAGCAGCCAAGTTTTTGGTGGTGGCTACACCTTC
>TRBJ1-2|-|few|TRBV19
CAVGVKDYGYTF
TGTGCCGTAGGGGTAAAAGACTATGGCTACACCTTC
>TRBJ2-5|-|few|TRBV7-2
CASSLGPSQETQYF
TGTGCCAGCAGCTTAGGACCCAGCCAAGAGACCCAGTACTTC
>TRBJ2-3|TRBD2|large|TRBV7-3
CASSFFSGSTDTQYF
TGTGCCAGCAGCTTCTTTAGCGGGAGCACAGATACGCAGTATTTT